The rows below give T cell receptor beta chains drawn from one sample of a study of chemoradiotherapy in HPV16-positive cancers. Sequenced by immunoSEQ multiplex PCR; TCRdb stores in-frame clones only, minus some. This table holds some 22,000 clones, roughly 84% found once. Sequences were derived from blood, sampled from a patient who underwent chemoradiotherapy. The receptor set was obtained from a human donor with HPV-associated anogenital cancer. Each CDR3 is given with its conserved first and last residue. The D gene is left open where the match is weak. Size values are once, few and many counts, or a class for expanded clones, and some rows have none.

clone size	D gene	V gene	J gene	CDR3 protein	CDR3 DNA
NA	NA	TRBV13	TRBJ2-2	CASSPLRGGELFF	TGTGCCAGCAGCCCCCTTAGGGGCGGGGAGCTGTTTTTT
NA	NA	TRBV5-8	TRBJ2-6	CASSLTVSSGANVLTF	TGTGCCAGCAGCTTGACGGTGAGCTCTGGGGCCAACGTCCTGACTTTC
NA	TRBD2	TRBV6-5	TRBJ2-5	CASTRSGGAETQYF	TGTGCCAGCACCCGGAGCGGGGGGGCGGAGACCCAGTACTTC
NA	NA	TRBV11-2	TRBJ1-3	CASSTLGNTIYF	TGTGCCAGCAGCACACTTGGAAACACCATATATTTT
NA	TRBD2	TRBV7-9	TRBJ2-1	CASSLETSGIQSYNEQFF	TGTGCCAGCAGCTTAGAGACTAGCGGGATACAATCCTACAATGAGCAGTTCTTC
few	NA	TRBV2	TRBJ1-2	CASSKDRNYGYTF	TGTGCCAGCAGTAAGGACAGAAACTATGGCTACACCTTC
NA	TRBD1	TRBV5-1	TRBJ2-5	CASSPRTGGYEETQYF	TGCGCCAGCAGCCCTCGGACAGGGGGCTATGAAGAGACCCAGTACTTC
NA	NA	TRBV5-4	TRBJ2-3	CASSTVTDTQYF	TGTGCCAGCAGCACCGTGACAGATACGCAGTATTTT
NA	TRBD2	TRBV5-1	TRBJ2-1	CASSLETSGYNEQFF	TGCGCCAGCAGCTTGGAGACTAGCGGGTACAATGAGCAGTTCTTC
NA	TRBD1	TRBV5-4	TRBJ1-2	CASTGTGLEGYTF	TGTGCCAGTACCGGGACAGGGTTGGAAGGCTACACCTTC
NA	NA	TRBV7-8	TRBJ2-7	CASSLSYEQYF	TGTGCCAGCAGCCTCTCCTACGAGCAGTACTTC
NA	NA	TRBV21-1	TRBJ1-6	CASSRRDKPTVNNSPLHF	TGTGCCAGCAGCAGGCGAGATAAACCGACAGTTAATAATTCACCCCTCCACTTT
NA	NA	TRBV6-5	TRBJ1-1	CASSYRQNTEAFF	TGTGCCAGCAGTTATAGACAGAACACTGAAGCTTTCTTT
NA	NA	TRBV5-8	TRBJ2-5	CATHFQETQYF	TGTGCCACCCATTTTCAAGAGACCCAGTACTTC
NA	TRBD2	TRBV5-1	TRBJ2-3	CASSLGIAGGTDTQYF	TGCGCCAGCAGCTTGGGGATAGCGGGGGGCACAGATACGCAGTATTTT
few	TRBD1	TRBV6-5	TRBJ2-3	CASRSRDRGTDTQYF	TGTGCCAGCAGGTCACGGGACAGGGGCACAGATACGCAGTATTTT
once	NA	TRBV29-1	TRBJ1-2	CSVEGQDPNYGYTF	TGCAGCGTTGAAGGACAGGACCCTAACTATGGCTACACCTTC
NA	NA	TRBV6-5	TRBJ1-2	CASSYSNGDGYTF	TGTGCCAGCAGTTACTCGAATGGGGATGGCTACACCTTC
NA	TRBD1	TRBV27	TRBJ1-5	CASTPGTGGNQPQHF	TGTGCCAGCACCCCGGGGACAGGCGGCAATCAGCCCCAGCATTTT
NA	TRBD2	TRBV2	TRBJ2-7	CASNGDYAYEQYF	TGTGCCAGCAACGGGGACTATGCCTACGAGCAGTACTTC